This entry is about one T cell receptor beta chain. The antigen this receptor binds is unknown. Per-nucleotide qualities are absent, and no much larger clonotype sits a single base away. TCRbeta CDR3 regions were amplified from genomic DNA by means of the immunoSEQ Assay, a bias-controlled multiplex PCR. In the source study's methods: The number of nucleated cells in each sample was estimated by amplification of reference gene primers within the assay. To quantify the absolute abundance of each unique TCRbeta CDR3 rearrangement, sequence reads were collapsed and filtered. For each sample, productive Simpson clonality was calculated as the square root of Simpson's diversity index across productive rearrangements. This immuneACCESS table, as held by TCRdb, lists in-frame sequences with V and J called but not all clones. Of the missing ones, under half trace to an unresolved V gene in checked studies; the others have no known cause. V and J calls and clone size come straight from that table; D and trimming were deduced from the DNA. In all, the sample holds under 250,000 clones, and 70% to 90% of those were seen once. The ten largest clones take up about 18% of the sample.

In Seattle, one collaborating source enrolled patients while the infection was active and tracked those patients longitudinally over the course of disease. The collaborating institutions used their own protocols to collect whole blood in K2EDTA tubes. Collaborator samples were shipped for TCRbeta analysis as frozen whole blood, isolated PBMCs, or DNA extracted from either sample type. CDR3 length: 13 amino acids, cysteine to phenylalanine. Just CDR3 DNA is preserved here, 39 bases in frame from base 1. The germline V gene yields KGHDR for CDR1 and SFDVKD for CDR2. Relative to germline, V is 6 bases shorter and J is 7 bases shorter, with 12 bases between their ends. The sample originates from a study of blood T cell repertoires in COVID-19 (dated by TCRdb to 2019 to 2021). Notes on the research overall: Samples covering the acute and convalescent phases of COVID-19 were provided by collaborators in the United States, Italy and Spain. The repertoires were made available in a free public database intended to serve as a resource for research on the immune response to SARS-CoV-2. Where HLA class I and class II types were available, the types were taken from metadata supplied by the sample provider, not from assay-based typing. The material from the prospective study consisted of cDNA or gDNA derived from T cells, B-cell-depleted T cells, or PBMCs. Subjects who had been exposed to COVID-19, were actively infected with it, or had recovered from it provided the deeply sampled blood TCRbeta repertoires that made up the dataset. Sample metadata almost always included a de-identified subject ID, COVID-19 status, age in years and sex. Samples were obtained from the ongoing ImmuneRACE study (first 160 participants) and from 1,254 subjects provided by 6 global collaborators. Overall study results and their limits: Clinical and demographic metadata were provided uncurated, with the amount varying by source and participant.

The TCR sequence derives from a man aged 50-59 years with COVID-19, enrolled during active disease. The sequenced sample was peripheral blood. This sequence uses TRBV24-1 and TRBJ2-1, and TRBD2 may be the D gene, going by 5 matching bases. In nucleotides, the sequence is TGTGCCACCAGTCAGGCTAGCTGGAATGAGCAGTTCTTC. The resulting protein is CATSQASWNEQFF.